A selection of T cell receptor beta chains follows, all from one sample in a study of T cell responses to AZD1222 COVID-19 vaccine. Clones were read by immunoSEQ multiplex PCR, and TCRdb kept only the in-frame ones, dropping some. The table records 150,000 to 200,000 clones, roughly 92% of them present only once. Specimen: peripheral blood, collected on day 0 of AZD1222 vaccination. These TCRs come from an adult in good health. CDR3s leave out the opening cysteine and the closing phenylalanine or tryptophan. The order of the fields is J gene, V gene, CDR3 protein.

>TRBJ2-1|TRBV11-3
ASSPRGLRGNEQF
>TRBJ1-4|TRBV6-2/TRBV6-3
ASSYGGRKLF
>TRBJ1-4|TRBV7-9
ASSTHQEGAEKLF
>TRBJ1-6|TRBV13
ASSLGYWDRAGSPLH
>TRBJ1-2|TRBV7-2
ASSLRAGANYGYT
>TRBJ2-3|TRBV5-4
ASSLALDTQY
>TRBJ2-6|TRBV7-2
ASSLVVAGGLAGANVLT
>TRBJ2-3|TRBV28
ASSLAGTDTQY
>TRBJ2-7|TRBV28
ASSSTGGLYEQY
>TRBJ1-2|TRBV28
ASSLTGNYGYT
>TRBJ2-1|TRBV7-9
ASTKGAGSSYNEQF
>TRBJ2-1|TRBV5-4
ASSLGTSSYNEQF
>TRBJ2-7|TRBV27
ASSFGVPYEQY
>TRBJ1-2|TRBV19
ASTDYRGQRGYT
>TRBJ2-3|TRBV12-5
ASGLYLGGLADTQY
>TRBJ1-4|TRBV7-2
ASSPRLTTNEKLF
>TRBJ1-3|TRBV11-2
ASSLTISGNTIY
>TRBJ2-7|TRBV3-1/TRBV3-2
ASSQATLLLSYEQY
>TRBJ2-4|TRBV10-3
AISEVRAYLDGTKNIQY
>TRBJ1-1|TRBV9
ASSVMQRSEAF
>TRBJ1-1|TRBV14
ASSRVRYSARAEAF
>TRBJ1-2|TRBV6-6
ASSPTYGYT
>TRBJ2-6|TRBV5-1
ASSFQGSGANVLT
>TRBJ1-5|TRBV29-1
SVGAGPNQLQH
>TRBJ1-1|TRBV7-2
ASSALPGGLTEAF
>TRBJ1-2|TRBV19
ASSNQGAGYGYT
>TRBJ2-6|TRBV7-9
ASSSSGQGASGANVLT
>TRBJ2-1|TRBV7-6
ASSSRTSGNEQF
>TRBJ1-2|TRBV6-5
ASSRSRKDGYT
>TRBJ2-3|TRBV25-1
ASSYPGQGMSDTQY
>TRBJ2-4|TRBV27
ASSLLPPGQVVAKNIQY
>TRBJ2-7|TRBV15
ATSRGGGNEQY
>TRBJ2-5|TRBV5-1
ASSLSNRGRMETQY
>TRBJ1-3|TRBV19
ASSMIPGAAPY
>TRBJ2-7|TRBV5-1
ASSLREGRQQGNDEQY
>TRBJ2-3|TRBV5-1
ASSLGLAGLPTDTQY
>TRBJ1-5|TRBV7-9
ASSLESQGNQPQH
>TRBJ1-2|TRBV28
ASSWPAGRSNYGYT
>TRBJ1-2|TRBV7-9
ASSIPDRFNYGYT
>TRBJ2-2|TRBV7-9
ASWTGNTGELF
>TRBJ1-1|TRBV7-9
ASSSRDSGNTEAF
>TRBJ2-7|TRBV5-5
ASSLEGGHSYEQY
>TRBJ2-7|TRBV13
ASGSGLYYEQY
>TRBJ1-2|TRBV27
ASSLRLGANGYT
>TRBJ1-4|TRBV3-1/TRBV3-2
ASSSLTGRGEKLF
>TRBJ2-5|TRBV5-1
ASSSLAGAPPETQY
>TRBJ2-5|TRBV19
ASSIPGGWETQY
>TRBJ1-2|TRBV27
ASSKTPQGMRGYT
>TRBJ2-6|TRBV2
ASRDPGTGAFGANVLT
>TRBJ2-2|TRBV5-1
ASSLLPNSGLNTGELF
>TRBJ2-3|TRBV2
ASRRVATDTQY
>TRBJ2-7|TRBV6-5
ASANRASYEQY
>TRBJ2-7|TRBV4-3
ASSQDTPGMAEQY
>TRBJ1-1|TRBV5-1
ASGGTGYTEAF
>TRBJ2-7|TRBV4-2
ASSHGGQYEQY
>TRBJ1-2|TRBV7-2
ASSPVGVGGYT
>TRBJ1-1|TRBV28
ASSPGVLINRGITEAF
>TRBJ1-5|TRBV5-8
ASSRHRGVGDQPQH
>TRBJ1-6|TRBV2
ASSEGGGNSPLH